One TCR beta chain is described in this entry. The antigen is not known. The data stem from a study of Ad26.COV2.S vaccination and SARS-CoV-2 variants. Study-level information: Ad26.COV2.S given intramuscularly, once or twice 56 days apart.

Method: immunoSEQ multiplex PCR; TCRdb's copy keeps in-frame clones and lacks some. The sample consists of around 450,000 clones, 75% to 90% of them appearing once. Study outcomes and limitations: Analyses of TCR breadth and depth may have underestimated total T cell responses. The authors reported substantial breadth in spike-specific CD8+ and CD4+ T cell responses after vaccination.

The treatment: 15 to 20 received Ad26.COV2.S at low or high dose, single or two shots; about 5 received placebo; per-sample allocation not given. Specimens were obtained on day 63 following the first vaccine or placebo injection. In the vaccine, an Ad26 vector expressed the SARS-CoV-2 spike of the Wuhan strain. This TCR was sampled from a person aged 18-65 years who received the Ad26.COV2.S COVID-19 vaccine or a placebo. The sample in question was peripheral blood, obtained in a trial of Ad26.COV2.S vaccine versus placebo.

Here the CDR3 reads CASSLDTQDNEQFF. For the CDR3, the DNA is TGTGCCAGCAGCTTAGACACACAGGACAATGAGCAGTTCTTC. V and J are TRBV11-3 and TRBJ2-1, with a possible D match to TRBD1 (5 bases). Trimming removed 0 bases at V and 5 bases at J, with 8 bases between. Germline CDR1 reads SGHNT; CDR2 reads YENEEA. The CDR3 runs 14 residues.